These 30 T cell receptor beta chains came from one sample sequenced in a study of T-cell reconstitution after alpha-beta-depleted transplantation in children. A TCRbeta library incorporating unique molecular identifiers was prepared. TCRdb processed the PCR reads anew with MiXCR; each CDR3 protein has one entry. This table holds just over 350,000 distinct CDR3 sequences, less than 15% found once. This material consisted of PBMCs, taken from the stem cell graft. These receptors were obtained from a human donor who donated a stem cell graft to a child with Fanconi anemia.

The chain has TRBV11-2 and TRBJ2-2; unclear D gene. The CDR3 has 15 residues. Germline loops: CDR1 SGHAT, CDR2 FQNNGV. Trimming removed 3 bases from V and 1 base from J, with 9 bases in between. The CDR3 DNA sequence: TGTGCCAGCAGCTTGCAACAGAGGAACACCGGGGAGCTGTTTTTT. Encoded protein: CASSLQQRNTGELFF.

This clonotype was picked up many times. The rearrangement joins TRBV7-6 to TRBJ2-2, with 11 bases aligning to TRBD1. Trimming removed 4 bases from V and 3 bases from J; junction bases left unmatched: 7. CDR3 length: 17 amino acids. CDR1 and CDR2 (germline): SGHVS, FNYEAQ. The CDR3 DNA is TGTGCCAGCAGCTCCCGGACAGGGGGCAAGTACACCGGGGAGCTGTTTTTT. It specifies CASSSRTGGKYTGELFF. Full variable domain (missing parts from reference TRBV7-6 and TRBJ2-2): GAGVSQSPRYKVTKRGQDVALRCDPISGHVSLYWYRQALGQGPEFLTYFNYEAQQDKSGLPNDRFSAERPEGSISTLTIQRTEQRDSAMYRCASSSRTGGKYTGELFFGEGSRLTVL.

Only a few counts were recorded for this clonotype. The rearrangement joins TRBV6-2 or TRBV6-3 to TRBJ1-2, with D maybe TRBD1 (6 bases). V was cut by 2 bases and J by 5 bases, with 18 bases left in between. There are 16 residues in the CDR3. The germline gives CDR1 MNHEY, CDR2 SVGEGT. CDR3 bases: TGTGCCAGCAGTTACCCATCCCAGGGGATCCCATATGGCTACACCTTC. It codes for CASSYPSQGIPYGYTF.

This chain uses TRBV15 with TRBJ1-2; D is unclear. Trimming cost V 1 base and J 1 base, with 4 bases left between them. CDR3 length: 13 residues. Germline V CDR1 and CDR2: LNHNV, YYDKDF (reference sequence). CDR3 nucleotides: TGTGCCACCAGCAGAGCGGATAACTATGGCTACACCTTC. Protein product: CATSRADNYGYTF. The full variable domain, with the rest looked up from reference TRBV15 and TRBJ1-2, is DAMVIQNPRYQVTQFGKPVTLSCSQTLNHNVMYWYQQKSSQAPKLLFHYYDKDFNNEADTPDNFQSRRPNTSFCFLDIRSPGLGDTAMYLCATSRADNYGYTFGSGTRLTVV.

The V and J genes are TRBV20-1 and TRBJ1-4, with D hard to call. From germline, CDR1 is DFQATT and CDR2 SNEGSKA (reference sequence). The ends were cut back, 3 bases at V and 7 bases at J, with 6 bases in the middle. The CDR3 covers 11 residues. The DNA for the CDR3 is TGCAGTGCTAGGAGTGGTGAAAAACTGTTTTTT. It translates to CSARSGEKLFF.

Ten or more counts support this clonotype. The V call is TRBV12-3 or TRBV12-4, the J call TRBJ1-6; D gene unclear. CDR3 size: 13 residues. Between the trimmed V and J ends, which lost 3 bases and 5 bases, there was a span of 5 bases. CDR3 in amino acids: CASSFRDNSPLHF. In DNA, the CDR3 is TGTGCCAGCAGTTTCCGGGATAATTCACCCCTCCACTTT.

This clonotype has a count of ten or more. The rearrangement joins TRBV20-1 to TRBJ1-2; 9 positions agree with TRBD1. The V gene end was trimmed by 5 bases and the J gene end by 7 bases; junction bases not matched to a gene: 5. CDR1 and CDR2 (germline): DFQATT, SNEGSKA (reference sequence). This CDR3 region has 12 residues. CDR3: CSAVQGAVGYTF. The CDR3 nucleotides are TGCAGTGCTGTACAGGGGGCTGTTGGCTACACCTTC.

The CDR3 DNA reads TGTGCCAGCAGTTCCTACAAGTCCTACGAGCAGTACTTC. It yields the protein CASSSYKSYEQYF. V and J are TRBV5-6 and TRBJ2-7; D uncertain. The V gene's germline CDR1 is SGHDT and CDR2 YYEEEE. V was shortened by 5 bases and J by 1 base, with 10 bases between the two germline ends. This CDR3 region has 13 residues.

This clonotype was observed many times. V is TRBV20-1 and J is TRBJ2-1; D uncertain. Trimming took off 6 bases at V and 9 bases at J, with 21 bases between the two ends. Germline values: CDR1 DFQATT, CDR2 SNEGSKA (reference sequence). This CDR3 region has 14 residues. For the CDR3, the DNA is TGCAGTGCCGAGGCCAGGTCGGAGTTACGTGAGCAGTTCTTC. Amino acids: CSAEARSELREQFF.

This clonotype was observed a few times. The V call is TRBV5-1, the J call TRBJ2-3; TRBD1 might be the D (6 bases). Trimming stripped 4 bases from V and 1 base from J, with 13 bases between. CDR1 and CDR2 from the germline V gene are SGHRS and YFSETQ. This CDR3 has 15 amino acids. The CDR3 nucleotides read TGCGCCAGCAGCCAGGGGACCGACCGCACAGATACGCAGTATTTT. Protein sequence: CASSQGTDRTDTQYF. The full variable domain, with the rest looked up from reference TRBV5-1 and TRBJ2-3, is KAGVTQTPRYLIKTRGQQVTLSCSPISGHRSVSWYQQTPGQGLQFLFEYFSETQRNKGNFPGRFSGRQFSNSRSEMNVSTLELGDSALYLCASSQGTDRTDTQYFGPGTRLTVL.

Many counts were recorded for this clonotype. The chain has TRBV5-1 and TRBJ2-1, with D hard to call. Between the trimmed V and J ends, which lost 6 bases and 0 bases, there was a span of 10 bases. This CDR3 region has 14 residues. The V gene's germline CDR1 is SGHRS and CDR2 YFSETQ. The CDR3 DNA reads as TGCGCCAGCACCCCCGAACTCTCCTACAATGAGCAGTTCTTC. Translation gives CASTPELSYNEQFF.

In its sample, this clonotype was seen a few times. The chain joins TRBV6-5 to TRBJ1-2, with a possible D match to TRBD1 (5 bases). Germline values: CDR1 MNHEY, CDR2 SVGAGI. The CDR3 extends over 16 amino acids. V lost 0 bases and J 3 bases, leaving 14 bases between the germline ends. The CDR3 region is CASSYSRGAVDYGYTF. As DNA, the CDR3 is TGTGCCAGCAGTTACTCGAGGGGAGCGGTTGACTATGGCTACACCTTC.

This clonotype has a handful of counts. The CDR3 nucleotides read TGTGCCAGCAGCTTACTGGGGGCGAAGGATACGCAGTATTTT. This sequence encodes CASSLLGAKDTQYF. The chain carries TRBV11-2 and TRBJ2-3; TRBD1 might be the D (6 bases). Germline CDR1 is SGHAT and CDR2 is FQNNGV. CDR3 length: 14 residues. V was cut by 2 bases and J by 6 bases, with 12 bases left in between.

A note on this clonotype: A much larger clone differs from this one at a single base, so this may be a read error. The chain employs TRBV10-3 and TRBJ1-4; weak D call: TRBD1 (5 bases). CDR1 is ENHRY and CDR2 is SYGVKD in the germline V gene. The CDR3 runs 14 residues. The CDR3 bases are TGTGCCATCGGTGAGGGGCAGGCTAATGAAAAACTGTTTTTT. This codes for CAIGEGQANEKLFF.

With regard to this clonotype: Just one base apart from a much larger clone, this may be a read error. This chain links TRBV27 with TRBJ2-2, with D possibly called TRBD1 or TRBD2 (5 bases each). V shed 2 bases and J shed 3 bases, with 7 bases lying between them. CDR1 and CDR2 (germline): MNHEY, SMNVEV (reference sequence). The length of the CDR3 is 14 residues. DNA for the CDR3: TGTGCCAGCAGTTTACAGGGAGACACCGGGGAGCTGTTTTTT. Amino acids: CASSLQGDTGELFF.

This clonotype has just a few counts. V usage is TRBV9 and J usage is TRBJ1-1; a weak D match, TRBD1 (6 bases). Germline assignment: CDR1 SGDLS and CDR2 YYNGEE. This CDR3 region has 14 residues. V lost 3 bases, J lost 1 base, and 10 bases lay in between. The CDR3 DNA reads TGTGCCAGCAGCGGCAGGGGAGGGAACACTGAAGCTTTCTTT. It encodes CASSGRGGNTEAFF.

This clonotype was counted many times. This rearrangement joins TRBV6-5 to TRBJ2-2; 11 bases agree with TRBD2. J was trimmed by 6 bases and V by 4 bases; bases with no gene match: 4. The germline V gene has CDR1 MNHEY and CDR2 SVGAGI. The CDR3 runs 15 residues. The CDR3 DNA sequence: TGTGCCAGCAGTTCACTAGCGGGGGCTGCCGGGGAGCTGTTTTTT. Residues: CASSSLAGAAGELFF.

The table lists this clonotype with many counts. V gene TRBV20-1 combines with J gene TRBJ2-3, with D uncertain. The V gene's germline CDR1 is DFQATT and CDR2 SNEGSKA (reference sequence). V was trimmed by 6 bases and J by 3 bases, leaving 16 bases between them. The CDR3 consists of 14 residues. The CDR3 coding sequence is TGCAGTGCCCGACATTCTCCTAGAACAGATACGCAGTATTTT. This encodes CSARHSPRTDTQYF.

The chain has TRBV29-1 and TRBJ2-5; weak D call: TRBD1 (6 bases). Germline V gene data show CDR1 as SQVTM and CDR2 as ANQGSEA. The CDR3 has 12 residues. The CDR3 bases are TGCGGGGTCCTAGAACAGGGCGGGACCCAGTACTTC. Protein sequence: CGVLEQGGTQYF. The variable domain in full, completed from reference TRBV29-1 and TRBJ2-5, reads SAVISQKPSRDICQRGTSLTIQCQVDSQVTMMFWYRQQPGQSLTLIATANQGSEATYESGFVIDKFPISRPNLTFSTLTVSNMSPEDSSIYLCGVLEQGGTQYFGPGTRLLVL.

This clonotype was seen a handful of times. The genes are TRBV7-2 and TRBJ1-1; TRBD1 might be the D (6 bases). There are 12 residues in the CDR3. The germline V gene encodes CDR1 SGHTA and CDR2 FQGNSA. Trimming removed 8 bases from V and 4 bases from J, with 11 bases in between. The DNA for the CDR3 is TGTGCCAGCGCGGGACAATTCACTGAAGCTTTCTTT. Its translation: CASAGQFTEAFF.

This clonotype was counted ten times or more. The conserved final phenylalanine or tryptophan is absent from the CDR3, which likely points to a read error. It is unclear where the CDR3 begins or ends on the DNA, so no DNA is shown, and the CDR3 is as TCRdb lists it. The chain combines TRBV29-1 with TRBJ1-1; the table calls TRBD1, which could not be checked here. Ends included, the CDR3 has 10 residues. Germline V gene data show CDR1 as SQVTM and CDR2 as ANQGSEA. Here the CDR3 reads CSVEDGQYFL.

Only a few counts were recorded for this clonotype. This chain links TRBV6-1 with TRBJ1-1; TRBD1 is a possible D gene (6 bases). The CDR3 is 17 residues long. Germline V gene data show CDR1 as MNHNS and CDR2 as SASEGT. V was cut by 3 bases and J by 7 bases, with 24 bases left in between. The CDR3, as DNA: TGTGCCAGCAGTGAGCGGCCTTTCGGACAGAGTATTTTTGAAGCTTTCTTT. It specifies CASSERPFGQSIFEAFF.

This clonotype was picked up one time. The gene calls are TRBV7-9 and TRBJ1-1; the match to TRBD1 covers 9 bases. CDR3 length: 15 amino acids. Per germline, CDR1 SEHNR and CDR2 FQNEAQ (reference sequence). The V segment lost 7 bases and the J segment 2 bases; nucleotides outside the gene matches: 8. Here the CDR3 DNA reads TGTGCCAGCAAACCTCCGGGACAGGGCAACACTGAAGCTTTCTTT. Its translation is CASKPPGQGNTEAFF.

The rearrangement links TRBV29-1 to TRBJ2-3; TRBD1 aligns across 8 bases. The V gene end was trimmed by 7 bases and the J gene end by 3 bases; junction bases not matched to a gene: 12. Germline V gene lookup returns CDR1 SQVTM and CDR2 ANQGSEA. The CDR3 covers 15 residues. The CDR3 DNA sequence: TGCAGCGCCGAGCCAGGGGGCCAAGGTACAGATACGCAGTATTTT. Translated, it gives CSAEPGGQGTDTQYF.

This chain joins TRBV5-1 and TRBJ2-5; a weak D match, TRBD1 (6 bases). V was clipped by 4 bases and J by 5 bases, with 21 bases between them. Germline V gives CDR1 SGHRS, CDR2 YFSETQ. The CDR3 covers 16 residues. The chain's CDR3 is CASSTAQGFPMETQYF. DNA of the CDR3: TGCGCCAGCAGCACCGCCCAGGGGTTCCCAATGGAGACCCAGTACTTC.

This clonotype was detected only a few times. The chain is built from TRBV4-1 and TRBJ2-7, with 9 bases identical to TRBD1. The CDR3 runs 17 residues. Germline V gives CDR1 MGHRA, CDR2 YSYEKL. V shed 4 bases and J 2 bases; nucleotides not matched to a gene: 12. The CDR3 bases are TGCGCCAGCAGCCGCACCCCCGGGACAGGGATTCCCTACGAGCAGTACTTC. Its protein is CASSRTPGTGIPYEQYF.

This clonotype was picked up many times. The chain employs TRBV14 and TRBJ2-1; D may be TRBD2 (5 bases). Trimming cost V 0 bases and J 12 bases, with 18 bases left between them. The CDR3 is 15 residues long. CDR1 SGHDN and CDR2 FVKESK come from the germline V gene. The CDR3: CASSQDLGGGHGQFF. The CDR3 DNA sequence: TGTGCCAGCAGCCAAGATCTTGGAGGTGGGCACGGGCAGTTCTTC.

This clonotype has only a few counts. The CDR3 nucleotides are TGTGCCACCAGCACCCGAATAGGGACTAGCGGGGGGAATGAGCAGTTCTTC. This encodes CATSTRIGTSGGNEQFF. This chain uses TRBV15 with TRBJ2-1; 15 nucleotides align to TRBD2. The CDR3 contains 17 residues. Trimming at V came to 4 bases and at J to 7 bases, leaving 8 bases not matched to a gene. Germline loops: CDR1 LNHNV, CDR2 YYDKDF (reference sequence).

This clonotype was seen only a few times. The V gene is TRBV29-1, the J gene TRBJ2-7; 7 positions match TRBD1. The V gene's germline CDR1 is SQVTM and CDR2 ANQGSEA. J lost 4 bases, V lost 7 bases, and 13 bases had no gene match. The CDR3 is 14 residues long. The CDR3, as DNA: TGCAGCGCAAACTTCCCGGGACAGCCATACGAGCAGTACTTC. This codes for CSANFPGQPYEQYF.

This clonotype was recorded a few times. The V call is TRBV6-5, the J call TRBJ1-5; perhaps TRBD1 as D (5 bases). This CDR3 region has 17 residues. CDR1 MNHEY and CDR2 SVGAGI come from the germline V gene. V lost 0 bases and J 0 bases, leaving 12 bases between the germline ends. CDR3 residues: CASSYSAGADSNQPQHF. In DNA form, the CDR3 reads TGTGCCAGCAGTTACTCGGCCGGGGCAGATAGCAATCAGCCCCAGCATTTT.